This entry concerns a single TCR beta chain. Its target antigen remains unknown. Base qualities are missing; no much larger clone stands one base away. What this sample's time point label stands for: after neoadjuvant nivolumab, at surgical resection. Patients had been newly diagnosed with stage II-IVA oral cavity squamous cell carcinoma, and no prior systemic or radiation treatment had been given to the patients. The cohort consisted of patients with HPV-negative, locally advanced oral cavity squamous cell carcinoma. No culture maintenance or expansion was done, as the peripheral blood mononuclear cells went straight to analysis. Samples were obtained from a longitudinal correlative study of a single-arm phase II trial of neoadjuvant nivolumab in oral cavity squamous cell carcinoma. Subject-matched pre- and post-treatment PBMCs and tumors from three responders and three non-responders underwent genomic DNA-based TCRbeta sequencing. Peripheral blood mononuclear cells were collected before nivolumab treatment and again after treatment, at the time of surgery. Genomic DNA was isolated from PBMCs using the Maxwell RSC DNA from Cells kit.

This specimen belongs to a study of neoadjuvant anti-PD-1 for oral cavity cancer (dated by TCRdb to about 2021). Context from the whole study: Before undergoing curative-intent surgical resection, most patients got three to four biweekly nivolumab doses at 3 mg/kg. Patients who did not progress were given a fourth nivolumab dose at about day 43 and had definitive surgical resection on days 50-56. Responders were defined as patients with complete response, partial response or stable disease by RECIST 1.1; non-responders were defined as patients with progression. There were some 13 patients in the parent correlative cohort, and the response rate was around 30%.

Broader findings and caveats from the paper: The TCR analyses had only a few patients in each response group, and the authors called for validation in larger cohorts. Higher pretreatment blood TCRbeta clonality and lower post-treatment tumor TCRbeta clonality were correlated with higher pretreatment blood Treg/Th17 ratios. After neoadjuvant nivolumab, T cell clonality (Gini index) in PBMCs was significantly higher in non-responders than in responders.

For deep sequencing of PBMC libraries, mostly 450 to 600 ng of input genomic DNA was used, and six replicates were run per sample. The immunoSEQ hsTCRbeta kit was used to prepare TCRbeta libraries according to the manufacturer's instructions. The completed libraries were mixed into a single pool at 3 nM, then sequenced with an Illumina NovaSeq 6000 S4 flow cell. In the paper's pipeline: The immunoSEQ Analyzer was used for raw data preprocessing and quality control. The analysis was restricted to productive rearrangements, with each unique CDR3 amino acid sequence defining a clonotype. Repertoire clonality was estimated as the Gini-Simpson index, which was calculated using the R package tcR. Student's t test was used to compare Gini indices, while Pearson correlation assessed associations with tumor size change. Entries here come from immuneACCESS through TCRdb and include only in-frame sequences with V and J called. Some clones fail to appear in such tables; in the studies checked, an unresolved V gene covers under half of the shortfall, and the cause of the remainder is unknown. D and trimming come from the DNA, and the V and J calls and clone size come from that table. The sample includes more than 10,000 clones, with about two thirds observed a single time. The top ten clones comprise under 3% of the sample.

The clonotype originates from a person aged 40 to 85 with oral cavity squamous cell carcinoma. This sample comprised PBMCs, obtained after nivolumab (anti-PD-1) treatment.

CDR3 loop: CASRKTGGYGYTF. Here is the DNA: TGCGCCAGCAGGAAGACAGGGGGCTATGGCTACACCTTC. Recombination joined TRBV5-1 with TRBJ1-2; the central 9 bases match TRBD1. Reading from cysteine to phenylalanine, the CDR3 counts 13 amino acids. Left in the record is the CDR3 DNA by itself, 39 bases read in frame from the first base. CDR1 SGHRS and CDR2 YFSETQ were looked up in the germline V gene. The V end gives up 5 bases and the J end 4 bases, leaving 3 bases in the junction not matched to a gene.